These T cell receptor beta chains were read from a single sample in a study of blood T cell repertoires in COVID-19. The assay was immunoSEQ multiplex PCR, and TCRdb's table has in-frame clones only and misses some. The sample carries some 290,000 clones, under 90% recorded once. Sequencing was carried out using peripheral blood. The receptors were sampled from a woman aged 25 to 39 with COVID-19, enrolled during active disease. CDR3s include the opening cysteine and the closing phenylalanine or tryptophan. The D gene is left open where the match is weak. Rows may omit the clone size; those that give it use once, few, many or a size class.

J gene,D gene,V gene,clone size,CDR3 DNA,CDR3 protein
TRBJ1-4,NA,TRBV4-1,NA,TGCGCCAGCAGCCAAGGAGAAGGAGTTAATGAAAAACTGTTTTTT,CASSQGEGVNEKLFF
TRBJ1-4,NA,TRBV30,once,TGTGCCTGGAGTGTTGGCACGGGGAATGAAAAACTGTTTTTT,CAWSVGTGNEKLFF
TRBJ2-5,NA,TRBV18,NA,TGTGCCAGCTCACCGATCGGGCAAGAGACCCAGTACTTC,CASSPIGQETQYF
TRBJ2-5,NA,TRBV24-1,NA,TGTGCCACCAGTGGGTGGGGGCGGCAAGAGACCCAGTACTTC,CATSGWGRQETQYF
TRBJ2-1,NA,TRBV5-1,NA,TGCGCCAGCAGCTTTTCCGGGGAGACCTACAATGAGCAGTTCTTC,CASSFSGETYNEQFF
TRBJ1-1,NA,TRBV6-5,NA,TGTGCCAGCAGTTACTCAGGGGGCACTGAAGCTTTCTTT,CASSYSGGTEAFF
TRBJ1-2,TRBD1,TRBV7-8,NA,TGTGCCAGCAGCCCGATGACAGGGGCTGAAGCTAACTATGGCTACACCTTC,CASSPMTGAEANYGYTF
TRBJ2-5,NA,TRBV12-5,NA,TGTGCTAGTGGTTTTGGGGCGGGACAGCTGTACCAAGAGACCCAGTACTTC,CASGFGAGQLYQETQYF
TRBJ2-3,NA,TRBV3-1/TRBV3-2,NA,TGTGCCAGCAGCCCTCGGACTAGCACAGATACGCAGTATTTT,CASSPRTSTDTQYF
TRBJ2-7,NA,TRBV7-2,NA,TGTGCCAGCAGCTTCCGGGAAACCTCCTACGAGCAGTACTTC,CASSFRETSYEQYF
TRBJ2-1,NA,TRBV19,NA,TGTGCCAGTAGTATAGGGCGGAACAATGAGCAGTTCTTC,CASSIGRNNEQFF
TRBJ1-2,TRBD1,TRBV5-6,NA,TGTGCCAGCAGCCCCCGGGACAGACCCGGCTACACCTTC,CASSPRDRPGYTF
TRBJ1-3,NA,TRBV18,NA,TGTGCCAGCTCACCACCTAATAATGTTGGGGCAGGAAACACCATATATTTT,CASSPPNNVGAGNTIYF
TRBJ1-2,NA,TRBV9,NA,TGTGCCAGCAGCGTAGGGGAGCCGCGAGGCTACACCTTC,CASSVGEPRGYTF
TRBJ1-2,NA,TRBV27,NA,TGTGCCAGCAGTGGTAGGTGGGGCGCCGGATATGGCTACACCTTC,CASSGRWGAGYGYTF
TRBJ2-4,NA,TRBV29-1,NA,TGCAGCGTGGCGACAGGAGGAATTCAGTACTTC,CSVATGGIQYF
TRBJ2-3,TRBD2,TRBV18,NA,TGTGCCAGCTCACCACCGGGACTAGCGGGGGGAACTAGCACAGATACGCAGTATTTT,CASSPPGLAGGTSTDTQYF
TRBJ2-1,TRBD2,TRBV6-4,NA,TGTGCCAGCAGTTTGACTAGCGGGGGGAGCAATGAGCAGTTCTTC,CASSLTSGGSNEQFF
TRBJ2-2,NA,TRBV9,once,TGTGCCAGCAGCGTAGAGAGGGCGGCTTCGAACACCGGGGAGCTGTTTTTT,CASSVERAASNTGELFF
TRBJ1-4,TRBD1,TRBV5-8,NA,TGTGCCAGCAGCACCGGACAGGGGGGGGTTCGCCGGGAAAAACTGTTTTTT,CASSTGQGGVRREKLFF
TRBJ1-2,NA,TRBV5-1,NA,TGCGCCAGCAGCTTAGAGACAGAAAACTATGGCTACACCTTC,CASSLETENYGYTF
TRBJ2-3,NA,TRBV11-2,NA,TGTGCCAGCAGCTTAGACGGGGGGCCAGATACGCAGTATTTT,CASSLDGGPDTQYF
TRBJ2-3,TRBD1,TRBV6-6,once,TGTGCCAGCACTGCACCGGGACAGGGCACAGATACGCAGTATTTT,CASTAPGQGTDTQYF
TRBJ1-2,TRBD1,TRBV9,NA,TGTGCCAGCAGCGTAGTGACAGGGCAGAATGGCTACACCTTC,CASSVVTGQNGYTF
TRBJ1-4,NA,TRBV5-6,NA,TGTGCCAGCAGCTTGGTGACGGGGGCAACTAATGAAAAACTGTTTTTT,CASSLVTGATNEKLFF
TRBJ2-5,TRBD2,TRBV5-5,NA,TGTGCCAGCAGCTCAAACCCGACTAGCGTACAAGAGACCCAGTACTTC,CASSSNPTSVQETQYF
TRBJ1-6,TRBD1,TRBV4-1,NA,TGCGCCAGCAGCCAGACTAAACAGGGGGCGCGTTCACCCCTCCACTTT,CASSQTKQGARSPLHF
TRBJ1-6,NA,TRBV2,NA,TGTGCCAGCAGTGTAACAGGGCCACATAATTCACCCCTCCACTTT,CASSVTGPHNSPLHF
TRBJ1-5,TRBD1,TRBV7-9,NA,TGTGCCAGCAGCCCACAGGGGATTAGCAATCAGCCCCAGCATTTT,CASSPQGISNQPQHF
TRBJ1-2,NA,TRBV18,NA,TGTGCCAGCTCACCATACTTCCCTGAGGGAAACTATGGCTACACCTTC,CASSPYFPEGNYGYTF
TRBJ2-7,NA,TRBV6-5,NA,TGTGCCAGCAGTTACGGACGGGGCTCCTACGAGCAGTACTTC,CASSYGRGSYEQYF
TRBJ1-6,TRBD1,TRBV5-5,NA,TGTGCCAGCAGCGTGTCCGGGACAGGGGCGTCCTTCGGGGATTCACCCCTCCACTTT,CASSVSGTGASFGDSPLHF
TRBJ2-4,NA,TRBV19,NA,TGTGCCAGTAGTATTGGAGGGCCTAGTAACATTCAGTACTTC,CASSIGGPSNIQYF
TRBJ2-7,NA,TRBV4-1,few,TGCGCCAGCAGCCAAGTTTGGTTGAATATAGCCTACGAGCAGTACTTC,CASSQVWLNIAYEQYF
TRBJ1-5,TRBD1,TRBV2,NA,TGTGCCAGCAGTGGCCAAGGGACAGGGTCTGGCAATCAGCCCCAGCATTTT,CASSGQGTGSGNQPQHF
TRBJ2-5,TRBD2,TRBV2,NA,TGTGCCAGCAGTACCTCCATAGCGGGGGGGAGTGAGACCCAGTACTTC,CASSTSIAGGSETQYF
TRBJ2-4,NA,TRBV20-1,NA,TGCAGTGCTAGTCGCGGCTACATAGCCAAAAACATTCAGTACTTC,CSASRGYIAKNIQYF
TRBJ1-1,NA,TRBV11-2,NA,TGTGCCAGCAGCTTAGCGGGCCTAAAAAAGGGGAGGACTGAAGCTTTCTTT,CASSLAGLKKGRTEAFF
TRBJ1-6,NA,TRBV5-6,NA,TGTGCCAGCAGCCCAGACCAGGGAAAGGCATATAATTCACCCCTCCACTTT,CASSPDQGKAYNSPLHF
TRBJ2-1,TRBD2,TRBV5-1,NA,TGCGCCAGCAGCCCACTAGCGGGGGGCCGGGATGAGCAGTTCTTC,CASSPLAGGRDEQFF
TRBJ2-7,TRBD1,TRBV5-6,NA,TGTGCCAGCAGCTTTGCGGGGACAGGGGTTAGTGAGCAGTACTTC,CASSFAGTGVSEQYF
TRBJ2-7,TRBD2,TRBV6-4,NA,TGTGCCAGCAGTAATAGCGGGGGACCAGCCTACGAGCAGTACTTC,CASSNSGGPAYEQYF
TRBJ1-6,NA,TRBV7-2,NA,TGTGCCAGCAGCTTAAGGCCAGGTGATTCACCCCTCCACTTT,CASSLRPGDSPLHF
TRBJ2-1,TRBD1,TRBV11-3,NA,TGTGCCAGCAGCAAACCGGGACAGGGGCCTTACAATGAGCAGTTCTTC,CASSKPGQGPYNEQFF
TRBJ2-1,NA,TRBV2,NA,TGTGCCAGCAGCTTACGGGGGTCTATTTACAATGAGCAGTTCTTC,CASSLRGSIYNEQFF
TRBJ1-1,NA,TRBV4-1,NA,TGCGCCAGCAGCCAAGAGGATGGGGCCTCGAACACTGAAGCTTTCTTT,CASSQEDGASNTEAFF
TRBJ1-2,TRBD1,TRBV19,NA,TGTGCCAGTAAATACAGGGGGACCAATGGCTACACCTTC,CASKYRGTNGYTF
TRBJ2-2,TRBD1,TRBV2,NA,TGTGCCAGCGGCCGGGACAGGGTGGCCGGGGAGCTGTTTTTT,CASGRDRVAGELFF
TRBJ1-5,NA,TRBV30,few,TGTGCCTGGAGTAACGGGGTCAATCAGCCCCAGCATTTT,CAWSNGVNQPQHF
TRBJ2-1,NA,TRBV12-5,NA,TGTGCTAGTGGTTTGGTACCGAGGGGGTCCTACAATGAGCAGTTCTTC,CASGLVPRGSYNEQFF
TRBJ2-7,TRBD2,TRBV11-2,NA,TGTGCCAGCAGCTCCCCTTCCAGCGGGGGTACCTACGAGCAGTACTTC,CASSSPSSGGTYEQYF
TRBJ1-5,TRBD1,TRBV6-2/TRBV6-3,once,TGTGCCAGCAGCCCGGTGGTAACAGGGGTCAATCAGCCCCAGCATTTT,CASSPVVTGVNQPQHF
TRBJ1-4,NA,TRBV29-1,NA,TGCAGCGTTGAAGTTGACATTAATGAAAAACTGTTTTTT,CSVEVDINEKLFF
TRBJ1-2,TRBD1,TRBV13,NA,TGTGCCAGCACGAACCAAGAGGCAGGGGGCTCTCGTTCCTACACCTTC,CASTNQEAGGSRSYTF
TRBJ1-2,NA,TRBV7-9,NA,TGTGCCAGCGCCTCTCGGGACTATGGCTACACCTTC,CASASRDYGYTF
TRBJ1-5,NA,TRBV6-1,NA,TGTGCCAGCAGTGATAGGACAGTGGGCAATCAGCCCCAGCATTTT,CASSDRTVGNQPQHF
TRBJ2-4,TRBD1,TRBV6-6,once,TGTGCCAGCAGTCGCGGGACAGGGGGCCTAGCCAAAAACATTCAGTACTTC,CASSRGTGGLAKNIQYF